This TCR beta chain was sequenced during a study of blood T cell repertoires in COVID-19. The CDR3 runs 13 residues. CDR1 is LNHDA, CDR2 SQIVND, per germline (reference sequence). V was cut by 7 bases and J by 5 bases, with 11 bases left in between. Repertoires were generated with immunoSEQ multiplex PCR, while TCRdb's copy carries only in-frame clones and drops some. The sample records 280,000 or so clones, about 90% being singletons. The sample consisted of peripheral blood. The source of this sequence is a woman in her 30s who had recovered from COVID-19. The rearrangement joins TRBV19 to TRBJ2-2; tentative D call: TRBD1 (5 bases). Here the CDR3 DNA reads TGTGCCAGTAATGACAGCCCAACCGGGGAGCTGTTTTTT. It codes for CASNDSPTGELFF.